Below are 28 T cell receptor beta chains sequenced from a single sample in a study of blood T cell repertoires in COVID-19. The table came from immunoSEQ multiplex PCR; TCRdb's copy has only in-frame clones and leaves some out. The repertoire includes about 400,000 clones, roughly 86% of them detected once, and about 2.1% sits in the top ten. Sequenced input: PBMCs or T cells enriched from blood (not recorded which). These receptors came from a woman in her 40s with acute COVID-19.

CDR3 sequence (DNA): TGTGCCAGCACCCTGGACAGGGGGACAGATACGCAGTATTTT. It is translated as CASTLDRGTDTQYF. The V call is TRBV2, the J call TRBJ2-3, with 10 positions matching TRBD1. Losses at the gene ends were 7 bases for V and 3 bases for J; bases not matched to a gene: 4. Germline V gene sequence: CDR1 SNHLY, CDR2 FYNNEI. The CDR3 loop spans 14 amino acids. The full variable domain, completed using reference TRBV2 and TRBJ2-3, is EPEVTQTPSHQVTQMGQEVILRCVPISNHLYFYWYRQILGQKVEFLVSFYNNEISEKSEIFDDQFSVERPDGSNFTLKIRSTKLEDSAMYFCASTLDRGTDTQYFGPGTRLTVL.

This chain connects TRBV29-1 to TRBJ1-2; D may be TRBD1 (5 bases). CDR1 is SQVTM and CDR2 is ANQGSEA in the germline V gene. CDR3 length: 14 residues. Trimming cost V 1 base and J 6 bases, with 15 bases left between them. The DNA of the CDR3 is TGCAGCGTTGAAGTCAGGGATTTAGACCATGGCTACACCTTC. Protein product: CSVEVRDLDHGYTF.

The chain combines TRBV3-1 (or the pseudogene TRBV3-2) with TRBJ2-3; D is uncertain. V gave up 0 bases and J gave up 3 bases, with 16 bases separating them. The CDR3 consists of 17 residues. Per germline, CDR1 LGHDT and CDR2 YNNKEL (reference sequence). The CDR3 region has the DNA TGTGCCAGCAGCCAAGATCCCCTGGCGGCACTGACAGATACGCAGTATTTT. Translating gives CASSQDPLAALTDTQYF.

The J gene is TRBJ1-5, the V gene TRBV20-1; possible D gene TRBD1, 5 bases. This CDR3 is 15 amino acids long. Trimming pared 3 bases from V and 1 base from J, leaving 13 bases between. Germline V gene data show CDR1 as DFQATT and CDR2 as SNEGSKA (reference sequence). The CDR3 here is CSASRGHLSNQPQHF. CDR3 sequence (DNA): TGCAGTGCTAGTCGCGGACACCTAAGCAATCAGCCCCAGCATTTT.

A remark on this clone: At one end the junction does not follow the germline gene, possibly because of a read error. The chain uses TRBV4-1 and TRBJ1-4; 7 bases line up with TRBD1. The germline gives CDR1 MGHRA, CDR2 YSYEKL. This CDR3 spans 14 amino acids. The CDR3 is CASSPRVLDRKTVF. The CDR3 coding sequence is TGCGCCAGCAGCCCTCGGGTGTTGGACAGGAAAACTGTTTTT.

The J gene is TRBJ2-7, the V gene TRBV18, with D unresolved. Germline values: CDR1 KGHSH, CDR2 LQKENI. The V and J ends lost 1 base and 0 bases respectively, with 4 bases between them. The CDR3 has 13 residues. CDR3 loop: CASSPLSSYEQYF. CDR3 nucleotides: TGTGCCAGCTCACCACTCAGCTCCTACGAGCAGTACTTC.

CDR3 loop: CATGQGTYNEQFF. The CDR3 DNA follows: TGTGCTACGGGACAGGGTACCTACAATGAGCAGTTCTTC. The chain joins TRBV5-4 to TRBJ2-1; 9 bases are shared with TRBD1. This CDR3 contains 13 residues. Germline lookup yields CDR1 SGHNT and CDR2 YYREEE (reference sequence).

The V and J genes are TRBV4-2 and TRBJ2-7; 10 bases agree with TRBD2. CDR1 and CDR2 from the germline V gene are LGHNA and YNFKEQ. CDR3 length: 15 residues. The V segment lost 1 base and the J segment 3 bases; nucleotides outside the gene matches: 3. CDR3 in DNA: TGTGCCAGCAGCCAAGTAGCGGGGGGCGACTACGAGCAGTACTTC. Residues: CASSQVAGGDYEQYF.

The CDR3 DNA reads as TGTGCCAGCAGCTTAGAGCGATTTCCGGGACTGGCTCCTCCAACTAATGAAAAACTGTTTTTT. Its translation is CASSLERFPGLAPPTNEKLFF. The V and J genes are TRBV7-8 and TRBJ1-4, with D perhaps matching TRBD1 (5 bases). This CDR3 is built from 21 residues. Trimming removed 1 base from V and 0 bases from J, with 24 bases in between. Germline CDR1 SGHVS, CDR2 FQNEAQ. Full variable domain (outside the CDR3, taken from reference TRBV7-8 and TRBJ1-4): GAGVSQSPRYKVAKRGQDVALRCDPISGHVSLFWYQQALGQGPEFLTYFQNEAQLDKSGLPSDRFFAERPEGSVSTLKIQRTQQEDSAVYLCASSLERFPGLAPPTNEKLFFGSGTQLSVL.

This clone occurred once. The V and J genes are TRBV7-8 and TRBJ1-2; TRBD1 agrees at 10 bases. The junction had 8 bases not matched to a gene; V was cut back by 6 bases and J by 10 bases. The CDR3 is 13 amino acids. The germline gives CDR1 SGHVS, CDR2 FQNEAQ. DNA of the CDR3: TGTGCCAGCAGGTCGTACGGACAGGGGGACTACACCTTC. Protein: CASRSYGQGDYTF.

The genes are TRBV18 and TRBJ2-7; 14 positions agree with TRBD2. From germline, CDR1 is KGHSH and CDR2 LQKENI. Germline trimming cut 2 bases from V and 4 bases from J; bases unmatched to any gene: 4. This CDR3 is 16 amino acids long. This CDR3 is CASSPRTSGGSYEQYF. The CDR3 nucleotides are TGTGCCAGCTCACCAAGGACTAGCGGGGGGTCATACGAGCAGTACTTC.

The J gene is TRBJ1-4, the V gene TRBV5-1; the D is unclear. The CDR3 has 16 residues. V was cut by 4 bases and J by 0 bases, with 13 bases left in between. CDR1 is SGHRS and CDR2 is YFSETQ in the germline V gene. CDR3 in amino acids: CASSAGGPATNEKLFF. CDR3 in DNA: TGCGCCAGCAGCGCTGGAGGTCCTGCAACTAATGAAAAACTGTTTTTT.

The chain links TRBV7-8 to TRBJ1-4; 9 positions agree with TRBD1. Trimming cost V 5 bases and J 5 bases; bases outside gene matches: 6. CDR1 is SGHVS, CDR2 FQNEAQ, per germline. The CDR3 consists of 15 residues. Here the CDR3 DNA reads TGTGCCAGCAGCCGGGGACAGGGAGTAAATGAAAAACTGTTTTTT. Residues: CASSRGQGVNEKLFF.

The table lists this clone with a count of one. The chain is built from TRBV5-1 and TRBJ2-1; 7 positions agree with TRBD2. There are 14 residues in the CDR3. With 4 bases clipped from V and 6 bases from J, the junction kept 7 bases outside the gene matches. Germline V gene sequence: CDR1 SGHRS, CDR2 YFSETQ. CDR3 in DNA: TGCGCCAGCAGCGAAAGAGCGGGGAGCAATGAGCAGTTCTTC. Protein: CASSERAGSNEQFF.

J is TRBJ2-1 and V is TRBV7-2; the match to TRBD1 covers 11 bases. The CDR3 extends over 16 amino acids. With 5 bases clipped from V and 4 bases from J, the junction kept 7 bases outside the gene matches. Germline loops: CDR1 SGHTA, CDR2 FQGNSA. DNA of the CDR3: TGTGCCAGCAGCCACGACGGGACAGGGGGTTACAATGAGCAGTTCTTC. Translated, it gives CASSHDGTGGYNEQFF. Combining the CDR3 with reference TRBV7-2 and TRBJ2-1 gives the whole variable domain GAGVSQSPSNKVTEKGKDVELRCDPISGHTALYWYRQSLGQGLEFLIYFQGNSAPDKSGLPSDRFSAERTGGSVSTLTIQRTQQEDSAVYLCASSHDGTGGYNEQFFGPGTRLTVL.

V gene TRBV7-6 combines with J gene TRBJ2-5; TRBD1 aligns across 8 bases. Germline CDR1 reads SGHVS; CDR2 reads FNYEAQ. This CDR3 is built from 16 residues. The junction had 8 bases not matched to a gene; V was cut back by 4 bases and J by 1 base. The CDR3 region is CASSSPTGDSQETQYF. In DNA form, the CDR3 reads TGTGCCAGCAGCTCGCCGACAGGGGACTCCCAAGAGACCCAGTACTTC.

This clone came up once. The chain employs TRBV5-1 and TRBJ1-1; D call uncertain. Germline V lookup: CDR1 SGHRS, CDR2 YFSETQ. V lost 2 bases to trimming and J lost 6 bases, with 17 bases between them. This CDR3 region has 15 residues. This CDR3 is CASSFGPSDRPEAFF. The DNA for the CDR3 is TGCGCCAGCAGCTTTGGGCCGTCAGATCGGCCTGAAGCTTTCTTT.

This sequence joins TRBV6-5 and TRBJ1-6; TRBD1 might be the D (5 bases). The CDR3 consists of 15 residues. The V end was cut by 2 bases, the J end by 5 bases, with 10 bases between. Germline V lookup: CDR1 MNHEY, CDR2 SVGAGI. CDR3 in amino acids: CASSYVRGNNSPLHF. The CDR3 nucleotides read TGTGCCAGCAGTTACGTTAGGGGAAATAATTCACCCCTCCACTTT.

CDR3 nucleotides: TGTGCCAGCAGCCAGGCTACTAGCGGGGGTGTATCCTACGAGCAGTACTTC. Translation: CASSQATSGGVSYEQYF. The chain employs TRBV14 and TRBJ2-7, with 11 nucleotides matching TRBD2. Germline trimming cut 3 bases from V and 1 base from J; bases unmatched to any gene: 8. The CDR3 extends over 17 amino acids. Per germline, CDR1 SGHDN and CDR2 FVKESK.

This chain links TRBV29-1 with TRBJ1-1; possible D gene TRBD1, 5 bases. Germline CDR1 reads SQVTM; CDR2 reads ANQGSEA. The CDR3 is 14 amino acids. Trimming took 7 bases from V and 4 from J, leaving 19 bases between them. This CDR3 is CSEGVRNGGTEAFF. In nucleotides, the CDR3 is TGCAGCGAGGGAGTAAGAAACGGGGGCACTGAAGCTTTCTTT.

The chain employs TRBV7-6 and TRBJ1-1; weak D call: TRBD1 (6 bases). Germline CDR1 is SGHVS and CDR2 is FNYEAQ. This CDR3 spans 16 amino acids. V was trimmed by 1 base and J by 0 bases, leaving 12 bases between them. CDR3 nucleotide sequence: TGTGCCAGCAGCTTAGGGGGGGGCTTTATGAACACTGAAGCTTTCTTT. Its translation is CASSLGGGFMNTEAFF.

On this clone itself: At the DNA level, this CDR3 is encoded by other sequences in the same sample as well. The CDR3 loop is CASIRGESTDTQYF. CDR3 in DNA: TGTGCCAGCATACGGGGGGAAAGCACAGATACGCAGTATTTT. The rearrangement joins TRBV2 to TRBJ2-3; 7 positions match TRBD2. The trim removed 7 bases at V and 0 bases at J, leaving 4 bases unmatched. There are 14 residues in the CDR3. Germline V gene lookup returns CDR1 SNHLY and CDR2 FYNNEI.

This clone was counted a single time. V usage is TRBV11-2 and J usage is TRBJ1-6, with a tentative D call TRBD1 (5 bases). Germline values: CDR1 SGHAT, CDR2 FQNNGV. The CDR3 is 13 residues long. V lost 9 bases, J lost 7 bases, and 13 bases lay in between. CDR3: CARWGESNSPLHF. The CDR3 nucleotides read TGTGCCAGGTGGGGGGAAAGCAATTCACCCCTCCACTTT. The complete variable domain, with remaining parts taken from reference TRBV11-2 and TRBJ1-6, reads EAGVAQSPRYKIIEKRQSVAFWCNPISGHATLYWYQQILGQGPKLLIQFQNNGVVDDSQLPKDRFSAERLKGVDSTLKIQPAKLEDSAVYLCARWGESNSPLHFGNGTRLTVT.

This chain connects TRBV30 to TRBJ2-7; 7 bases agree with TRBD1. The CDR3 consists of 13 residues. The V and J ends lost 5 bases and 3 bases, in that order; junction bases with no gene match: 7. The germline V gene encodes CDR1 GTSNPN and CDR2 SVGIG (reference sequence). CDR3 loop: CAWATGRVYEQYF. In nucleotides, the CDR3 is TGTGCCTGGGCGACAGGGCGAGTCTACGAGCAGTACTTC.

The chain is built from TRBV11-2 and TRBJ1-3; D is perhaps TRBD1 (6 bases). The length of the CDR3 is 15 residues. Trimming shortened V by 1 base and J by 4 bases, and 11 bases separated the two germline ends. Germline CDR1 SGHAT, CDR2 FQNNGV. CDR3 nucleotide sequence: TGTGCCAGCAGCTTAGTAACAGGGCTGGGAAACACCATATATTTT. This sequence encodes CASSLVTGLGNTIYF.

The chain joins TRBV27 to TRBJ1-2, with TRBD1 matching over 9 bases. The trim removed 3 bases at V and 8 bases at J, leaving 4 bases unmatched. The length of the CDR3 is 13 residues. Germline V lookup: CDR1 MNHEY, CDR2 SMNVEV (reference sequence). CDR3 in DNA: TGTGCCAGCAGTTTCTACAGGGGGCAAGGCTACACCTTC. Encoded protein: CASSFYRGQGYTF.

V usage is TRBV19 and J usage is TRBJ1-6; 9 nucleotides agree with TRBD1. V dropped 4 bases and J dropped 9; count of bases not matched to a gene: 4. In germline, CDR1 is LNHDA, CDR2 SQIVND (reference sequence). The CDR3 length is 14 residues. CDR3 loop: CASSSTGGTSPLHF. CDR3 in DNA: TGTGCCAGTAGTAGTACAGGGGGCACTTCACCCCTCCACTTT.

V is TRBV18 and J is TRBJ1-1, with 8 bases identical to TRBD1. Germline loops: CDR1 KGHSH, CDR2 LQKENI. With 4 bases clipped from V and 1 base from J, the junction kept 5 bases outside the gene matches. The CDR3 has 15 amino acids. CDR3 region: CASSLGQGTNTEAFF. CDR3 in DNA: TGTGCCAGCTCACTCGGACAGGGCACGAACACTGAAGCTTTCTTT.